These 10 T cell receptor beta chains share one sample of origin, sequenced in a study of blood T cell repertoires in COVID-19. Sequencing was performed with immunoSEQ multiplex PCR; in TCRdb, only in-frame clones are kept and a portion is missing. The sample has 100,000 to 150,000 clones, about 85% seen once. Sample: peripheral blood. These receptors were collected from an elderly man with active or convalescent COVID-19.

The chain carries TRBV3-1 (or the pseudogene TRBV3-2) and TRBJ2-1, with 12 bases fitting TRBD1. The germline V gene has CDR1 LGHDT and CDR2 YNNKEL (reference sequence). V lost 3 bases to trimming and J lost 8 bases; unmatched junction nucleotides: 2. This CDR3 comprises 14 residues. CDR3 protein: CASSQGQGADEQFF. The CDR3 bases are TGTGCCAGCAGCCAGGGACAGGGGGCGGATGAGCAGTTCTTC.

The rearrangement links TRBV3-1 (or the pseudogene TRBV3-2) to TRBJ1-5, with D possibly matching TRBD1 (5 bases). V lost 3 bases and J 2 bases, leaving 11 bases between the germline ends. CDR1 and CDR2 (germline): LGHDT, YNNKEL (reference sequence). The CDR3 has 15 amino acids. CDR3 region: CASSQLGGGNQPQHF. The CDR3 region has the DNA TGTGCCAGCAGCCAGCTCGGGGGAGGCAATCAGCCCCAGCATTTT.

This chain uses TRBV24-1 with TRBJ1-2; D not certain. Trimming cost V 1 base and J 7 bases, with 6 bases left between them. In germline, CDR1 is KGHDR, CDR2 SFDVKD. This CDR3 contains 12 residues. The CDR3 here is CATSDFEGGYTF. For the CDR3, the DNA is TGTGCCACCAGTGATTTTGAGGGTGGCTACACCTTC.

This rearrangement joins TRBV7-2 to TRBJ1-3, with D perhaps TRBD1 (5 bases). This CDR3 region has 15 residues. CDR1 and CDR2 (germline): SGHTA, FQGNSA. Trimming cost V 5 bases and J 4 bases, with 15 bases left between them. In DNA form, the CDR3 reads TGTGCCAGCAGCCCCCTCGGGGGTGGGGGAAACACCATATATTTT. As protein: CASSPLGGGGNTIYF.

This chain joins TRBV5-4 and TRBJ2-7; the match to TRBD1 covers 9 bases. The CDR3 is 15 amino acids. From germline, CDR1 is SGHNT and CDR2 YYREEE (reference sequence). Trimming at V came to 4 bases and at J to 4 bases, leaving 9 bases not matched to a gene. The CDR3 DNA reads as TGTGCCAGCAGCGTCCCGGGACAGGGAGCGTACGAGCAGTACTTC. Protein sequence: CASSVPGQGAYEQYF.

The chain joins TRBV4-1 to TRBJ2-7, with 8 bases fitting TRBD1. Per germline, CDR1 MGHRA and CDR2 YSYEKL. This CDR3 contains 18 residues. Unmatched junction bases numbered 17, after V lost 4 bases and J lost 3 bases. CDR3 sequence: CASSPQSPETGAIYEQYF. CDR3 DNA: TGCGCCAGCAGCCCCCAATCCCCCGAGACAGGGGCCATCTACGAGCAGTACTTC.

This clone occurred a few times. J is TRBJ2-3 and V is TRBV6-4; 13 bases line up with TRBD2. The V gene end was trimmed by 4 bases and the J gene end by 4 bases; junction bases not matched to a gene: 2. The germline V gene has CDR1 MRHNA and CDR2 SNTAGT. CDR3 length: 15 residues. DNA of the CDR3: TGTGCCAGCAGTGCAGGACTAGCGGGAGCAGATACGCAGTATTTT. Translating it yields CASSAGLAGADTQYF.

The chain joins TRBV4-1 to TRBJ1-5; possibly TRBD1 for D (5 bases). Trimming removed 2 bases from V and 2 bases from J, with 10 bases in between. The CDR3 sequence is 15 residues long. Germline loops: CDR1 MGHRA, CDR2 YSYEKL. CDR3 bases: TGCGCCAGCAGCCAATCCCGGGGGGGCAATCAGCCCCAGCATTTT. Translation gives CASSQSRGGNQPQHF.

The chain uses TRBV7-2 and TRBJ2-5; 13 nucleotides match TRBD2. Looked up from germline, CDR1 is SGHTA and CDR2 is FQGNSA. V lost 1 base and J lost 2; bases outside the gene matches: 7. This CDR3 contains 18 residues. CDR3 amino acids: CASSLVRLAGGTQETQYF. As DNA, the CDR3 is TGTGCCAGCAGCTTAGTCCGACTAGCGGGAGGCACACAAGAGACCCAGTACTTC.

The chain carries TRBV7-6 and TRBJ2-1; no reliable D call. Trimming left V 5 bases short and J 9 bases short, with 8 bases between. Germline V gives CDR1 SGHVS, CDR2 FNYEAQ. CDR3 size: 11 residues. Written as DNA, the CDR3 is TGTGCCAGCAGCCAGGTTACTGAGCAGTTCTTC. Its protein is CASSQVTEQFF.